The clone carrying this T cell receptor beta chain showed up many times. No antigen is known for it. The source of the sample is a study of T cell repertoires in cytomegalovirus infection. TCRdb fed the reads into MiXCR, producing one record per CDR3 protein. The sample includes around 210,000 distinct CDR3 sequences, 6.5% of them seen just once. Study results and caveats: The response measured ex vivo was dominated by TCR beta clonotypes (HLA-C-restricted and CMV-specific).

V shed 2 bases and J 8 bases; nucleotides not matched to a gene: 7. Germline V CDR1 and CDR2: SGHTA, FQGNSA. The CDR3 spans 15 residues. The genes are TRBV7-2 and TRBJ2-1; TRBD2 agrees at 9 bases. The material sequenced was PBMCs. The receptor comes from a human donor in good health (CMV status not recorded). Some clones in this sample may be carry-over from other donors' samples. DNA of the CDR3: TGTGCCAGCAGCTTACGGGCGGGGGGGCCCTATGAGCAGTTCTTC. Its translation: CASSLRAGGPYEQFF.